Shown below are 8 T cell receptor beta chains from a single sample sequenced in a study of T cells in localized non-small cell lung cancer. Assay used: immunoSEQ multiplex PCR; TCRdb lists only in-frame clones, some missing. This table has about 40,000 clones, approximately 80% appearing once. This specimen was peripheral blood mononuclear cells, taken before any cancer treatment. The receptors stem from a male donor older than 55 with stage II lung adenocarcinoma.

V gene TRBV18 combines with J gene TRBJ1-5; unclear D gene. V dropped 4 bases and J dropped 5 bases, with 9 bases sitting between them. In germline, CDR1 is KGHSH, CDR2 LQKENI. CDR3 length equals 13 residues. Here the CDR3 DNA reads TGTGCCAGCTCACGCACTGGGGATCAGCCCCAGCATTTT. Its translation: CASSRTGDQPQHF.

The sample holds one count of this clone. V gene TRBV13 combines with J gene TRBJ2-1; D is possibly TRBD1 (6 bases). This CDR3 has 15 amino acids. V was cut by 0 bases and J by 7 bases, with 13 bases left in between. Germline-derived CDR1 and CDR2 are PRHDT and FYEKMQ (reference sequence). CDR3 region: CASSLGRGRGNEQFF. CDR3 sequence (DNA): TGTGCCAGCAGCTTAGGCCGGGGCAGGGGAAATGAGCAGTTCTTC. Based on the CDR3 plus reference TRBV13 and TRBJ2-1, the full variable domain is AAGVIQSPRHLIKEKRETATLKCYPIPRHDTVYWYQQGPGQDPQFLISFYEKMQSDKGSIPDRFSAQQFSDYHSELNMSSLELGDSALYFCASSLGRGRGNEQFFGPGTRLTVL.

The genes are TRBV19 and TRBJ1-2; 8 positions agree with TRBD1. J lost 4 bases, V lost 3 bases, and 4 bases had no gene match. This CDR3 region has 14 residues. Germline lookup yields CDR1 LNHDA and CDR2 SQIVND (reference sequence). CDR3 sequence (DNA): TGTGCCAGTAGTATTGGGCAGGGGGCCTATGGCTACACCTTC. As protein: CASSIGQGAYGYTF. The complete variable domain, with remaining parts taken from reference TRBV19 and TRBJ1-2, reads DGGITQSPKYLFRKEGQNVTLSCEQNLNHDAMYWYRQDPGQGLRLIYYSQIVNDFQKGDIAEGYSVSREKKESFPLTVTSAQKNPTAFYLCASSIGQGAYGYTFGSGTRLTVV.

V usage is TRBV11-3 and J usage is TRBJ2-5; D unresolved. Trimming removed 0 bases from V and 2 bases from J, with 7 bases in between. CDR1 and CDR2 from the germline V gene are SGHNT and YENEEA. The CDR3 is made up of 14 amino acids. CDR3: CASSLDRQQETQYF. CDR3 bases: TGTGCCAGCAGCTTAGATCGTCAACAAGAGACCCAGTACTTC.

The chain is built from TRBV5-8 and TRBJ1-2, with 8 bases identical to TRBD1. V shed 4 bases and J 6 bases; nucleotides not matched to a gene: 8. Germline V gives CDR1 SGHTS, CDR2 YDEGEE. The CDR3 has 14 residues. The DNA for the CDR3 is TGTGCCAGCAGCGGATGGACAGGGAGGGATGGCTACACCTTC. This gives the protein CASSGWTGRDGYTF.

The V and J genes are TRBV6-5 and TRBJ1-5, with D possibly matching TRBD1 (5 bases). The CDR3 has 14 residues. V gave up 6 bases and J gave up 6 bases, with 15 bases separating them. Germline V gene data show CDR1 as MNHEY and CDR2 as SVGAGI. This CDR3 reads CASSSLQGGQPQHF. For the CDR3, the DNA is TGTGCCAGCAGCTCGTTGCAGGGAGGTCAGCCCCAGCATTTT.

This CDR3 reads CASTNTEAFF. DNA for the CDR3: TGTGCCTCTACAAACACTGAAGCTTTCTTT. V usage is TRBV30 and J usage is TRBJ1-1; no firm D call. CDR1 and CDR2 from the germline V gene are GTSNPN and SVGIG (reference sequence). The CDR3 length is 10 residues. V lost 7 bases, J lost 2 bases, and 5 bases lay in between. The entire variable domain, with the rest obtained from reference TRBV30 and TRBJ1-1, is as follows: SQTIHQWPATLVQPVGSPLSLECTVEGTSNPNLYWYRQAAGRGLQLLFYSVGIGQISSEVPQNLSASRPQDRQFILSSKKLLLSDSGFYLCASTNTEAFFGQGTRLTVV.

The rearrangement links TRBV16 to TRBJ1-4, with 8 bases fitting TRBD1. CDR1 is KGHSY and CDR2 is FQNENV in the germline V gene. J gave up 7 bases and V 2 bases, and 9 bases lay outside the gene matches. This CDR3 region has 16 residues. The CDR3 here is CASSQQGQGAGEKLFF. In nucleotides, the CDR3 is TGTGCCAGCAGCCAACAGGGCCAGGGGGCAGGTGAAAAACTGTTTTTT.